This entry describes one T cell receptor (beta chain). No antigen is known for it. The sample originates from a study of beta chain features in type 1 diabetes. Findings and caveats of the study: Sequencing of cDNA might inflate the share of cells that strongly express TCR. People with Type 1 diabetes carried modestly yet significantly shorter TCRB CDR3s in all four CD4+ subsets.

The V gene's germline CDR1 is GTSNPN and CDR2 SVGIG (reference sequence). With 2 bases removed from V and 7 bases from J, the gap between germline ends came to 12 bases. CDR3 length: 13 residues. The entirety of the isolated RNA underwent reverse transcription, so expressed TCRB transcripts were sequenced. The data were produced by immunoSEQ multiplex PCR, yet TCRdb's version contains in-frame clones alone and is incomplete. The sample yields 550,000 to 850,000 clones, roughly an eighth seen once. Sequences were obtained from naive CD4+ T cells from blood. The clonotype comes from a man between 18 and 29 years old with type 1 diabetes. The gene calls are TRBV30 and TRBJ1-5; D uncertain. The CDR3 protein is CAWSPEGSQPQHF. DNA of the CDR3: TGTGCCTGGAGTCCTGAGGGAAGCCAGCCCCAGCATTTT.